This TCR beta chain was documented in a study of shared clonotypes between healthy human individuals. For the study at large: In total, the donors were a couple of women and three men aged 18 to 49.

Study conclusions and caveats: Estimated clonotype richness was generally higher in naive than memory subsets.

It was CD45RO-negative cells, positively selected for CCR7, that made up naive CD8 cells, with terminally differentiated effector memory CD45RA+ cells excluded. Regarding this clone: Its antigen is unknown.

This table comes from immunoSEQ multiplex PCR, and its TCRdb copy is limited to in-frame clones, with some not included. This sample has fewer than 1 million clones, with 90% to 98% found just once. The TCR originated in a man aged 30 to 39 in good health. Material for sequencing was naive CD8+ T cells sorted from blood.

The CDR3 here is CASSERPSGYNEQFF. The CDR3 nucleotides read TGTGCCAGCAGTGAAAGGCCTAGCGGGTATAATGAGCAGTTCTTC. The J gene is TRBJ2-1, the V gene TRBV6-1; 8 nucleotides agree with TRBD2. The CDR3 runs 15 residues. Germline CDR1 and CDR2: MNHNS and SASEGT. The junction had 7 bases not matched to a gene; V was cut back by 2 bases and J by 7 bases.